Listed here are 9 T cell receptor beta chains from one sample, sequenced in a study of T cell changes during pregnancy in multiple sclerosis. The table came from immunoSEQ multiplex PCR; TCRdb's copy has only in-frame clones and leaves some out. The sample consists of roughly 75,000 clones, around 89% of them appearing once. The sample in question was peripheral blood, obtained before pregnancy. Receptor source: a female donor with multiple sclerosis, enrolled in a pregnancy study.

The J gene is TRBJ2-5, the V gene TRBV4-3, with 9 bases matching TRBD1. V shed 1 base and J 2 bases; nucleotides not matched to a gene: 11. This CDR3 is built from 18 residues. The V gene's germline CDR1 is LGHNA and CDR2 YSLEER. CDR3 bases: TGCGCCAGCAGCCAAGGGACAGGGGTGCAGGGGGGTCAAGAGACCCAGTACTTC. It encodes CASSQGTGVQGGQETQYF.

The chain joins TRBV7-8 to TRBJ2-1; 11 bases match TRBD1. In germline, CDR1 is SGHVS, CDR2 FQNEAQ. The CDR3 has 17 residues. V shed 3 bases, J shed 7 bases, and the junction held 11 bases outside the gene matches. CDR3 nucleotides: TGTGCCAGCAGCTTGGGGGCGGACAGGGGGCGCAGAAATGAGCAGTTCTTC. As protein: CASSLGADRGRRNEQFF.

This chain connects TRBV25-1 to TRBJ2-1; possibly TRBD2 for D (5 bases). Per the germline V gene, CDR1 is MGHDK and CDR2 is SYGVNS. Trimming cost V 3 bases and J 6 bases, with 15 bases left between them. The CDR3 is made up of 15 amino acids. The CDR3: CASSEAGTRTNEQFF. CDR3 DNA sequence: TGTGCCAGCAGTGAGGCGGGTACTAGGACCAATGAGCAGTTCTTC.

V usage is TRBV6-6 and J usage is TRBJ1-1; D possibly corresponds to TRBD1 (5 bases). Germline-derived CDR1 and CDR2 are MNHNY and SVGAGI (reference sequence). There are 13 residues in the CDR3. V lost 6 bases and J 5 bases, leaving 13 bases between the germline ends. CDR3 amino acids: CASSLLGGTEAFF. CDR3 nucleotide sequence: TGTGCCAGCAGCCTTTTGGGGGGGACTGAAGCTTTCTTT.

The chain combines TRBV9 with TRBJ2-5, with 8 bases fitting TRBD1. The CDR3 is made up of 14 amino acids. The V and J ends lost 3 bases and 5 bases, in that order; junction bases with no gene match: 6. Germline CDR1 is SGDLS and CDR2 is YYNGEE. The CDR3 loop reads CASSADRGGETQYF. CDR3 coding DNA: TGTGCCAGCAGCGCTGACAGGGGAGGTGAGACCCAGTACTTC.

The chain carries TRBV7-3 and TRBJ2-3; 11 nucleotides match TRBD2. In germline, CDR1 is SGHTA, CDR2 FQGTGA. The J segment lost 2 bases and the V segment lost 5 bases, leaving 6 bases of the junction unmatched. This CDR3 has 16 residues. CDR3 amino acids: CASSLVAGGVTDTQYF. The DNA for the CDR3 is TGTGCCAGCAGCCTCGTAGCGGGGGGGGTCACAGATACGCAGTATTTT.

The chain combines TRBV19 with TRBJ2-3, with 8 positions matching TRBD1. Trimming at V came to 0 bases and at J to 3 bases, leaving 5 bases not matched to a gene. The CDR3 is made up of 16 amino acids. Germline lookup yields CDR1 LNHDA and CDR2 SQIVND (reference sequence). CDR3: CASSIDVRGRTDTQYF. DNA for the CDR3: TGTGCCAGTAGTATAGACGTCAGGGGGCGGACAGATACGCAGTATTTT. Supplemented by reference TRBV19 and TRBJ2-3, the full variable domain reads DGGITQSPKYLFRKEGQNVTLSCEQNLNHDAMYWYRQDPGQGLRLIYYSQIVNDFQKGDIAEGYSVSREKKESFPLTVTSAQKNPTAFYLCASSIDVRGRTDTQYFGPGTRLTVL.

The chain uses TRBV28 and TRBJ2-7; the match to TRBD1 covers 8 bases. V gave up 6 bases and J gave up 4 bases; unmatched junction bases: 8. The length of the CDR3 is 14 residues. CDR1 MDHEN and CDR2 SYDVKM come from the germline V gene. CDR3 coding DNA: TGTGCCAGCAGCCCGGGCAGGGGGCTATACGAGCAGTACTTC. As protein: CASSPGRGLYEQYF.

CDR3 sequence: CASTRDLGAETQYF. The CDR3 bases are TGTGCCAGCACCCGGGACCTGGGGGCAGAGACCCAGTACTTC. The V call is TRBV28, the J call TRBJ2-5; D may be TRBD1 (6 bases). CDR3 length: 14 residues. Trimming left V 7 bases short and J 4 bases short, with 16 bases between. In germline, CDR1 is MDHEN, CDR2 SYDVKM.